This passage covers 31 T cell receptor beta chains from one sample sequenced in a study of identical twins. MiXCR, run by TCRdb on the 5' RACE reads, gives a single entry per CDR3 protein. The table lists 650,000 to 750,000 distinct CDR3 sequences, 21% of them singletons. In addition, the sample was reused for a study of T cells expressing NK-cell markers.

The sample taken for sequencing was PBMCs. The receptors come from a woman aged 18-29 years in good health.

At least ten counts were recorded for this clonotype. The CDR3, as DNA: TGTGCCAGCAGTAGGGGGATACCTGGAAACACCATATATTTT. Protein sequence: CASSRGIPGNTIYF. This chain joins TRBV6-1 and TRBJ1-3, with D tentatively TRBD1 (6 bases). The CDR3 extends over 14 amino acids. The germline gives CDR1 MNHNS, CDR2 SASEGT. V lost 5 bases, J lost 2 bases, and 10 bases lay in between.

The chain employs TRBV20-1 and TRBJ2-1; 14 nucleotides match TRBD2. J was trimmed by 12 bases and V by 6 bases; bases with no gene match: 13. This CDR3 contains 15 residues. CDR1 and CDR2 (germline): DFQATT, SNEGSKA (reference sequence). CDR3: CSANAGTSGRLGQFF. The CDR3 coding sequence is TGCAGTGCAAACGCCGGGACTAGCGGGAGATTAGGGCAGTTCTTC.

Only a few counts were recorded for this clonotype. J is TRBJ2-2 and V is TRBV20-1; no firm D call. Trimming took off 1 base at V and 1 base at J, with 7 bases between the two ends. Germline CDR1 reads DFQATT; CDR2 reads SNEGSKA (reference sequence). The CDR3 has 14 amino acids. The CDR3 DNA is TGCAGTGCTAGAGTTAGTGAGAACACCGGGGAGCTGTTTTTT. Translation gives CSARVSENTGELFF.

This chain connects TRBV6-5 to TRBJ2-3, with 12 bases lining up with TRBD2. The V segment lost 1 base and the J segment 3 bases; nucleotides outside the gene matches: 8. In germline, CDR1 is MNHEY, CDR2 SVGAGI. This CDR3 has 18 residues. Here the CDR3 reads CASSYFRLAGETTDTQYF. For the CDR3, the DNA is TGTGCCAGCAGTTACTTCCGACTAGCGGGAGAAACAACAGATACGCAGTATTTT.

The chain couples TRBV9 to TRBJ2-7, with 10 bases identical to TRBD1. Germline V gene sequence: CDR1 SGDLS, CDR2 YYNGEE. There are 14 residues in the CDR3. The ends lost 4 bases at V and 7 bases at J; junction bases unmatched: 8. The CDR3 DNA reads as TGTGCCAGCAGCAACCGGGACAGGGGAGGGGAGCAGTACTTC. Encoded protein: CASSNRDRGGEQYF.

The rearrangement uses TRBV6-5 and TRBJ2-1, with 7 bases lining up with TRBD1. Germline loops: CDR1 MNHEY, CDR2 SVGAGI. The CDR3 is 14 amino acids. Trimming at V came to 0 bases and at J to 5 bases, leaving 1 base not matched to a gene. CDR3 in DNA: TGTGCCAGCAGTTACTCGGGACAGCACAATGAGCAGTTCTTC. Translating it yields CASSYSGQHNEQFF.

The chain has TRBV29-1 and TRBJ2-7; either TRBD1 or TRBD2 may fit D (5 bases each). Per germline, CDR1 SQVTM and CDR2 ANQGSEA. CDR3 size: 16 residues. The V end lost 0 bases, the J end lost 4 bases, and 19 bases lay between the germline ends. CDR3 region: CSVEEAAAGTPYEQYF. The CDR3 region has the DNA TGCAGCGTTGAAGAGGCCGCGGCAGGGACGCCATACGAGCAGTACTTC.

The chain links TRBV9 to TRBJ2-5; D remains unclear. The germline gives CDR1 SGDLS, CDR2 YYNGEE. The ends were cut back, 0 bases at V and 4 bases at J, with 1 base in the middle. The CDR3 spans 11 residues. The CDR3 nucleotides read TGTGCCAGCAGCGTAGTAGAGACCCAGTACTTC. Its translation is CASSVVETQYF.

This clonotype was recorded at least ten times. CDR3 residues: CSVEGNYEQYF. The CDR3 DNA is TGCAGCGTTGAGGGAAACTACGAGCAGTACTTC. The chain is built from TRBV29-1 and TRBJ2-7, with no clear D. Germline V gives CDR1 SQVTM, CDR2 ANQGSEA. Trimming took off 3 bases at V and 3 bases at J, with 6 bases between the two ends. CDR3 size: 11 residues.

There are many counts of this clonotype. The chain combines TRBV3-1 with TRBJ2-7; D gene uncertain. The CDR3 is 11 amino acids. CDR1 is LGHDT and CDR2 is YNNKEL in the germline V gene (reference sequence). The ends were cut back, 10 bases at V and 6 bases at J, with 13 bases in the middle. CDR3 sequence: CATRKGFEQYF. The CDR3 region has the DNA TGTGCCACTCGGAAGGGTTTCGAGCAGTACTTC.

The chain recombines TRBV20-1 with TRBJ2-5; unclear D gene. The CDR3 has 13 residues. The V end was cut by 1 base, the J end by 2 bases, with 8 bases between. Germline V gene lookup returns CDR1 DFQATT and CDR2 SNEGSKA (reference sequence). The CDR3 region is CSARGIRQETQYF. DNA for the CDR3: TGCAGTGCTAGAGGGATCCGGCAAGAGACCCAGTACTTC.

This clonotype has more than one count but fewer than ten. The CDR3 reads CASSVLEAGGGYGYTF. The CDR3 nucleotides are TGTGCCAGCAGCGTACTCGAAGCGGGGGGAGGGTATGGCTACACCTTC. The V call is TRBV9, the J call TRBJ1-2; D is perhaps TRBD1 (5 bases). The CDR3 spans 16 residues. Trimming took off 1 base at V and 5 bases at J, with 18 bases between the two ends. Germline V lookup: CDR1 SGDLS, CDR2 YYNGEE.

The V gene is TRBV29-1, the J gene TRBJ2-1; D is unclear. CDR3 size: 12 residues. CDR1 and CDR2 from the germline V gene are SQVTM and ANQGSEA. The V end was cut by 6 bases, the J end by 3 bases, with 9 bases between. CDR3 sequence reads: CSVVGRYNEQFF. The CDR3 DNA follows: TGCAGCGTCGTTGGTCGCTACAATGAGCAGTTCTTC.

This clonotype came up a few times. DNA for the CDR3: TGCAGTACAAGACAGGTATATGGCACAGATACGCAGTATTTT. Translated: CSTRQVYGTDTQYF. The V call is TRBV20-1, the J call TRBJ2-3; D may be TRBD1 (6 bases). The length of the CDR3 is 14 residues. The V gene's germline CDR1 is DFQATT and CDR2 SNEGSKA (reference sequence). V lost 8 bases to trimming and J lost 1 base, with 16 bases between them.

This clonotype has only a few counts. V gene TRBV9 combines with J gene TRBJ2-7; 9 bases fit TRBD1. The junction had 9 bases not matched to a gene; V was cut back by 3 bases and J by 5 bases. Germline V gives CDR1 SGDLS, CDR2 YYNGEE. The CDR3 consists of 15 residues. The CDR3 protein is CASSGLGQGRDEQYF. The CDR3 DNA sequence: TGTGCCAGCAGCGGATTGGGACAGGGAAGAGACGAGCAGTACTTC.

V usage is TRBV7-6 and J usage is TRBJ2-5, with D tentatively TRBD1 (5 bases). CDR1 SGHVS and CDR2 FNYEAQ come from the germline V gene. The CDR3 runs 13 residues. Trimming took 5 bases from V and 3 from J, leaving 10 bases between them. CDR3 protein: CASSIDRKETQYF. As DNA, the CDR3 is TGTGCCAGCAGCATTGACAGAAAAGAGACCCAGTACTTC.

The chain recombines TRBV14 with TRBJ2-4; D not certain. Germline values: CDR1 SGHDN, CDR2 FVKESK. The CDR3 extends over 14 amino acids. The ends were cut back, 1 base at V and 3 bases at J, with 7 bases in the middle. The CDR3 is CASSQVSGKNIQYF. The CDR3, as DNA: TGTGCCAGCAGCCAAGTATCGGGCAAAAACATTCAGTACTTC.

The chain links TRBV20-1 to TRBJ2-7; the D is unclear. The CDR3 runs to 14 residues. V was clipped by 2 bases and J by 3 bases, with 14 bases between them. Germline loops: CDR1 DFQATT, CDR2 SNEGSKA (reference sequence). The CDR3 DNA follows: TGCAGTGCTAGATCTCCCCGTGCCCTCTACGAGCAGTACTTC. Translation: CSARSPRALYEQYF.

V is TRBV20-1 and J is TRBJ1-4; D is unresolved. Per the germline V gene, CDR1 is DFQATT and CDR2 is SNEGSKA (reference sequence). The CDR3 length is 15 residues. Trimming removed 0 bases from V and 8 bases from J, with 16 bases in between. CDR3 bases: TGCAGTGCTAGAGATCCGAGGGCCACTCGGGAAAAACTGTTTTTT. Protein sequence: CSARDPRATREKLFF.

This clonotype was recorded many times. The chain uses TRBV20-1 and TRBJ2-5; the D gene is possibly TRBD2 (5 bases). The germline gives CDR1 DFQATT, CDR2 SNEGSKA (reference sequence). The CDR3 is made up of 13 amino acids. The V end was cut by 4 bases, the J end by 5 bases, with 14 bases between. CDR3 in amino acids: CSAKAGVGETQYF. As DNA, the CDR3 is TGCAGTGCTAAGGCGGGTGTCGGGGAGACCCAGTACTTC.

This clonotype has a handful of counts. The chain carries TRBV6-1 and TRBJ2-6; TRBD1 aligns across 8 bases. Unmatched junction bases numbered 3, after V lost 8 bases and J lost 0 bases. Germline V lookup: CDR1 MNHNS, CDR2 SASEGT. CDR3 length: 15 residues. The CDR3, as DNA: TGTGCCAGCTTTACAGGGGGCTCTGGGGCCAACGTCCTGACTTTC. Translating it yields CASFTGGSGANVLTF.

The rearrangement joins TRBV20-1 to TRBJ2-7, with D unresolved. Germline loops: CDR1 DFQATT, CDR2 SNEGSKA (reference sequence). V dropped 5 bases and J dropped 0 bases, with 11 bases sitting between them. The CDR3 length is 13 residues. CDR3: CSASPSGSYEQYF. The CDR3 region has the DNA TGCAGTGCTTCCCCCTCGGGCTCCTACGAGCAGTACTTC.

This sequence joins TRBV5-6 and TRBJ2-1, with D perhaps assigned TRBD1 or TRBD2 (6 bases each). This CDR3 is 15 amino acids long. CDR1 is SGHDT and CDR2 is YYEEEE in the germline V gene. V lost 6 bases and J lost 0, with 13 bases in between. This CDR3 is CASTKGGSSYNEQFF. CDR3 nucleotides: TGTGCCAGCACCAAAGGGGGGAGCTCCTACAATGAGCAGTTCTTC.

This clonotype turned up a few times. V is TRBV29-1 and J is TRBJ2-5; the D is unclear. CDR1 and CDR2 (germline): SQVTM, ANQGSEA. CDR3 size: 13 residues. Trimming stripped 4 bases from V and 2 bases from J, with 11 bases between. CDR3 sequence reads: CSVARAVQETQYF. CDR3 nucleotide sequence: TGCAGCGTTGCTCGGGCGGTACAAGAGACCCAGTACTTC. Drawing the rest from reference TRBV29-1 and TRBJ2-5, the complete variable domain is SAVISQKPSRDICQRGTSLTIQCQVDSQVTMMFWYRQQPGQSLTLIATANQGSEATYESGFVIDKFPISRPNLTFSTLTVSNMSPEDSSIYLCSVARAVQETQYFGPGTRLLVL.

This clonotype was seen only once. The chain uses TRBV12-3 or TRBV12-4 and TRBJ2-2, with D maybe TRBD2 (6 bases). Trimming shortened V by 7 bases and J by 7 bases, and 10 bases separated the two germline ends. This CDR3 has 12 amino acids. The CDR3 DNA sequence: TGTGCCAGCACCCGGCGGGACGGGGAGCTGTTTTTT. Its translation is CASTRRDGELFF.

This clonotype was seen more than once but under ten times. The chain carries TRBV4-2 and TRBJ2-1; 9 bases agree with TRBD1. The CDR3 extends over 14 amino acids. From germline, CDR1 is LGHNA and CDR2 YNFKEQ. V was clipped by 1 base and J by 6 bases; unmatched bases: 1. The CDR3 spells CASSQGTGVNEQFF. As DNA, the CDR3 is TGTGCCAGCAGCCAAGGGACAGGGGTCAATGAGCAGTTCTTC.

This clonotype was recorded a few times. V gene TRBV11-3 combines with J gene TRBJ2-5, with TRBD2 matching over 9 bases. Germline trimming cut 3 bases from V and 4 bases from J; bases unmatched to any gene: 12. The V gene's germline CDR1 is SGHNT and CDR2 YENEEA. The CDR3 covers 17 residues. The DNA of the CDR3 is TGTGCCAGCAGCTTCGAAGGGGCTAGCGGGGAAGGAGAGACCCAGTACTTC. Its protein product is CASSFEGASGEGETQYF.

Comments on this clonotype: At one of its ends the junction is not consistent with the germline gene, which may arise from a read error. The rearrangement joins TRBV23-1 to TRBJ1-5; D is possibly TRBD1 (6 bases). TRBV23-1 is known as an ORF, though its function is uncertain. This CDR3 contains 16 residues. The CDR3 spells CASIQARGPGGQPQHF. CDR3 nucleotide sequence: TGCGCCAGCATTCAAGCACGGGGGCCGGGTGGTCAGCCCCAGCATTTT.

The table lists this clonotype with a few counts. CDR3 amino acids: CASRRGVSQPQHF. DNA for the CDR3: TGTGCCAGCAGACGCGGGGTGAGTCAGCCCCAGCATTTT. The gene calls are TRBV27 and TRBJ1-5; D call uncertain. Germline V gives CDR1 MNHEY, CDR2 SMNVEV (reference sequence). Trimming stripped 6 bases from V and 6 bases from J, with 12 bases between. The CDR3 covers 13 residues.

This clonotype came up a few times. V usage is TRBV18 and J usage is TRBJ2-1; D not certain. The CDR3 is made up of 15 amino acids. Germline V gene lookup returns CDR1 KGHSH and CDR2 LQKENI. V was clipped by 2 bases and J by 5 bases, with 13 bases between them. CDR3 residues: CASSPSTPFNNEQFF. The CDR3 coding sequence is TGTGCCAGCTCACCAAGCACTCCCTTCAACAATGAGCAGTTCTTC.

Only a few counts were recorded for this clonotype. The chain uses TRBV9 and TRBJ2-7, with a possible D match to TRBD1 (5 bases). CDR1 SGDLS and CDR2 YYNGEE come from the germline V gene. V shed 4 bases and J shed 4 bases, with 18 bases lying between them. The CDR3 totals 15 residues. CDR3 DNA sequence: TGTGCCAGCAGCCCGACGGCCCAGGGCGAGTACGAGCAGTACTTC. It yields the protein CASSPTAQGEYEQYF.